In this sample, the clone carrying this TCR beta chain turned up a few times. Its antigen is currently unknown. This sample is drawn from a study of human T cells and chemical hapten exposure. Notes on the study in general: DPC sensitization produced no change in TCRs with frequency above 1 in 1000.

The time point is: healthy volunteer bleed at 2 weeks. Extraction of total RNA was performed on unfractionated whole blood. TCRdb re-analysed the RACE reads in MiXCR, keeping a single row per CDR3 protein. The table has 130,000 or so distinct CDR3 sequences, 9% to 10% seen once. Between the trimmed V and J ends, which lost 5 bases and 8 bases, there was a span of 21 bases. The CDR3 is 16 amino acids. Germline lookup yields CDR1 ENHRY and CDR2 SYGVKD. The J gene is TRBJ2-2, the V gene TRBV10-3; D possibly corresponds to TRBD2 (5 bases). Specimen: whole blood. The sequence was obtained from a male donor in good health. Some clones in this sample may be carry-over from other donors' samples. The CDR3 DNA is TGTGCCATCAGTACAACATCCGAGGGAAGATCAGGGGAGCTGTTTTTT. Protein product: CAISTTSEGRSGELFF.